The next 15 T cell receptor beta chains were all read from a single sample in a study of shared clonotypes between healthy human individuals. The table came from immunoSEQ multiplex PCR; TCRdb's copy has only in-frame clones and leaves some out. Among a few hundred thousand clones, over 60% were seen once, and the ten largest hold 11%. Material: memory CD4+ T cells sorted from blood. Subset specified: CD45RA-negative fraction. The receptors originated from a man younger than 40 in good health.

The chain is built from TRBV14 and TRBJ2-4, with 11 nucleotides matching TRBD2. The germline V gene has CDR1 SGHDN and CDR2 FVKESK. The J segment lost 10 bases and the V segment lost 2 bases, leaving 16 bases of the junction unmatched. This CDR3 spans 18 amino acids. The CDR3 protein is CASSQFAGTSGSPTIQYF. CDR3 in DNA: TGTGCCAGCAGCCAATTTGCCGGGACTAGCGGATCACCAACGATTCAGTACTTC.

CDR3 sequence (DNA): TGTGCCAGCAGCTCCGGACTAGCGGGAGTGGTTGGGGCCAACGTCCTGACTTTC. Encoded protein: CASSSGLAGVVGANVLTF. The chain employs TRBV7-2 and TRBJ2-6; TRBD2 agrees at 13 bases. Germline trimming cut 4 bases from V and 3 bases from J; bases unmatched to any gene: 6. The CDR3 has 18 residues. CDR1 and CDR2 (germline): SGHTA, FQGNSA.

This clone was recorded once. This chain uses TRBV6-5 with TRBJ1-1; TRBD1 might be the D (6 bases). Looked up from germline, CDR1 is MNHEY and CDR2 is SVGAGI. The CDR3 spans 14 residues. The V and J ends lost 6 bases and 3 bases respectively, with 14 bases between them. Here the CDR3 reads CASRARDTHTEAFF. CDR3 DNA sequence: TGTGCCAGCAGAGCCCGGGACACACACACTGAAGCTTTCTTT.

Here the CDR3 reads CASSPDRVRQPQHF. CDR3 in DNA: TGTGCCAGCTCGCCAGACAGGGTTCGGCAGCCCCAGCATTTT. The genes are TRBV18 and TRBJ1-5; 7 bases line up with TRBD1. The junction had 9 bases not matched to a gene; V was cut back by 6 bases and J by 7 bases. The CDR3 has 14 residues. Germline V lookup: CDR1 KGHSH, CDR2 LQKENI.

This clone was counted many times. The chain employs TRBV6-5 and TRBJ2-7; a weak D match, TRBD1 (5 bases). The CDR3 contains 12 residues. The V end lost 6 bases, the J end lost 6 bases, and 12 bases lay between the germline ends. The germline V gene encodes CDR1 MNHEY and CDR2 SVGAGI. The CDR3, as DNA: TGTGCCAGCAGCCCCGTGGGGCTCGAGCAGTACTTC. This codes for CASSPVGLEQYF.

This sequence joins TRBV5-1 and TRBJ2-7, with D unresolved. Germline CDR1 reads SGHRS; CDR2 reads YFSETQ. V dropped 5 bases and J dropped 2 bases, with 11 bases sitting between them. The CDR3 loop spans 13 amino acids. As DNA, the CDR3 is TGCGCCAGCAGGAGAGGCCAGACCTACGAGCAGTACTTC. Amino acids: CASRRGQTYEQYF. The complete variable domain, with remaining parts taken from reference TRBV5-1 and TRBJ2-7, reads KAGVTQTPRYLIKTRGQQVTLSCSPISGHRSVSWYQQTPGQGLQFLFEYFSETQRNKGNFPGRFSGRQFSNSRSEMNVSTLELGDSALYLCASRRGQTYEQYFGPGTRLTVT.

This clone was observed a few times. This chain links TRBV20-1 with TRBJ1-2; D remains ambiguous. CDR3 length equals 11 residues. The germline gives CDR1 DFQATT, CDR2 SNEGSKA (reference sequence). Trimming cost V 3 bases and J 4 bases, with 6 bases left between them. CDR3 DNA: TGCAGTGCTAGTCAACGCTATGGCTACACCTTC. Protein: CSASQRYGYTF.

The table lists this clone with a few counts. The rearrangement links TRBV6-4 to TRBJ2-1; perhaps TRBD2 as D (5 bases). Germline lookup yields CDR1 MRHNA and CDR2 SNTAGT. V was trimmed by 6 bases and J by 8 bases, leaving 14 bases between them. The CDR3 is 13 residues long. CDR3 protein: CASSQEGGYEQFF. CDR3 nucleotides: TGTGCCAGCAGCCAAGAGGGCGGGTATGAGCAGTTCTTC.

Of note for this clone: The sample holds other DNA sequences that translate to the same CDR3. The chain is built from TRBV14 and TRBJ2-1, with 10 bases aligning to TRBD2. Germline CDR1 reads SGHDN; CDR2 reads FVKESK. The CDR3 totals 15 residues. V shed 3 bases, J shed 7 bases, and the junction held 6 bases outside the gene matches. CDR3 sequence: CASSQLTSGTNEQFF. The CDR3 nucleotides read TGTGCCAGCAGCCAGCTAACTAGCGGGACTAATGAGCAGTTCTTC.

The chain has TRBV5-1 and TRBJ2-5; D not resolved. The CDR3 covers 14 residues. Germline V gene data show CDR1 as SGHRS and CDR2 as YFSETQ. V was shortened by 4 bases and J by 5 bases, with 15 bases between the two germline ends. The CDR3 DNA is TGCGCCAGCAGCCCCAGTCCCGGCTTCGAGACCCAGTACTTC. Protein sequence: CASSPSPGFETQYF.

The chain employs TRBV7-2 and TRBJ2-5; TRBD2 matches at 8 bases. This CDR3 has 16 amino acids. Germline-derived CDR1 and CDR2 are SGHTA and FQGNSA. V trimming: 5 bases; J trimming: 5 bases; junction bases outside the gene matches: 13. The CDR3 coding sequence is TGTGCCAGCAGCCCGGACAGCGGGGGCCCGGGGGAGACCCAGTACTTC. This translates into CASSPDSGGPGETQYF. Looking up the rest from reference TRBV7-2 and TRBJ2-5 gives the full variable domain: GAGVSQSPSNKVTEKGKDVELRCDPISGHTALYWYRQSLGQGLEFLIYFQGNSAPDKSGLPSDRFSAERTGGSVSTLTIQRTQQEDSAVYLCASSPDSGGPGETQYFGPGTRLLVL.

In this sample, this clone turned up a few times. The rearrangement links TRBV29-1 to TRBJ2-7; D is possibly TRBD1 (6 bases). Germline V gene sequence: CDR1 SQVTM, CDR2 ANQGSEA. The CDR3 covers 12 residues. Trimming left V 7 bases short and J 5 bases short, with 15 bases between. For the CDR3, the DNA is TGCAGCGCCCGACAGGATAACCACGAGCAGTACTTC. The encoded protein is CSARQDNHEQYF.

CDR3 protein: CASSQVPGAQETQYF. Written as DNA, the CDR3 is TGCGCCAGCAGCCAAGTTCCCGGGGCCCAAGAGACCCAGTACTTC. This sequence joins TRBV4-3 and TRBJ2-5, with D possibly called TRBD1 or TRBD2 (5 bases each). Between the trimmed V and J ends, which lost 1 base and 1 base, there was a span of 10 bases. The CDR3 has 15 residues. Germline CDR1 and CDR2: LGHNA and YSLEER.

V and J are TRBV5-4 and TRBJ2-5; 9 bases line up with TRBD1. Trimming removed 3 bases from V and 3 bases from J; junction bases left unmatched: 3. CDR3 length: 14 residues. In germline, CDR1 is SGHNT, CDR2 YYREEE (reference sequence). For the CDR3, the DNA is TGTGCCAGCAGCTCGGACAGGGGAAAAGAGACCCAGTACTTC. Protein sequence: CASSSDRGKETQYF.

The V gene is TRBV2, the J gene TRBJ2-3; the match to TRBD2 covers 10 bases. The germline gives CDR1 SNHLY, CDR2 FYNNEI. V dropped 11 bases and J dropped 0; count of bases not matched to a gene: 8. CDR3 size: 15 residues. The CDR3 coding sequence is TGTGCCTCCAAGGGACTAGCGTCTAGCACAGATACGCAGTATTTT. Protein: CASKGLASSTDTQYF.